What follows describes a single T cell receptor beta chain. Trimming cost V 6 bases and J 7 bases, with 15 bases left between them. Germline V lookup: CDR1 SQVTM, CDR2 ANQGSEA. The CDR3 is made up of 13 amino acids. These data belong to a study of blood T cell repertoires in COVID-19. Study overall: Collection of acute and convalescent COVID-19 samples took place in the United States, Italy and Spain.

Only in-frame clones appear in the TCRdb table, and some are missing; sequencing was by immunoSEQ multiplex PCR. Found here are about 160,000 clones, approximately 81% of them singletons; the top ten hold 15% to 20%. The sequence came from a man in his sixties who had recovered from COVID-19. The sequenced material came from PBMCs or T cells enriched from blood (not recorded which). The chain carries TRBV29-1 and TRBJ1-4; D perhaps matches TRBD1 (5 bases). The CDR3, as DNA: TGCAGCGTGGAACAGGCTGAGGGTGAAAAACTGTTTTTT. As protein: CSVEQAEGEKLFF.